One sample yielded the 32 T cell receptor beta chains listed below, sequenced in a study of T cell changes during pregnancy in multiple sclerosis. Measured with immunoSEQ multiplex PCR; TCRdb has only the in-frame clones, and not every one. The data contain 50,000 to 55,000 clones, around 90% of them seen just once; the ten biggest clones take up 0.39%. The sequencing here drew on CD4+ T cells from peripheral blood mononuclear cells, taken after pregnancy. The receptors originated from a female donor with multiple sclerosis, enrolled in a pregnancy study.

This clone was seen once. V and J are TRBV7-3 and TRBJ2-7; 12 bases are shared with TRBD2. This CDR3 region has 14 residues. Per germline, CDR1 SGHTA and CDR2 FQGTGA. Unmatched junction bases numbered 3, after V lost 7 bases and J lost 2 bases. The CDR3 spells CASIGTSGPYEQYF. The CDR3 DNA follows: TGTGCCAGCATCGGGACTAGCGGGCCCTACGAGCAGTACTTC. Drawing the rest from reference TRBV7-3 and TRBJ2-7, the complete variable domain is GAGVSQTPSNKVTEKGKYVELRCDPISGHTALYWYRQSLGQGPEFLIYFQGTGAADDSGLPNDRFFAVRPEGSVSTLKIQRTERGDSAVYLCASIGTSGPYEQYFGPGTRLTVT.

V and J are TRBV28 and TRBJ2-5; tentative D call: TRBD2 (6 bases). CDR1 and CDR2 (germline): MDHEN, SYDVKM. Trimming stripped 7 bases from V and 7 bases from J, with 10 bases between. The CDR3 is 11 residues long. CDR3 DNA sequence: TGTGCCAGCACCTGGCGGGGGACCCAGTACTTC. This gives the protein CASTWRGTQYF.

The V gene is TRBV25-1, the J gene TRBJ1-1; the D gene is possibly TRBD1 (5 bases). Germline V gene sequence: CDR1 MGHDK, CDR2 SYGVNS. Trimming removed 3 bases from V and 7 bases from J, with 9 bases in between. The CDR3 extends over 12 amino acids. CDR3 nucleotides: TGTGCCAGCAGTGAGGGGCTCGGTGAAGCTTTCTTT. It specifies CASSEGLGEAFF.

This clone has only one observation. The CDR3 here is CASSLVLAGSTETQYF. The CDR3 DNA reads TGTGCCAGCAGCTTGGTGCTAGCGGGGAGTACAGAGACCCAGTACTTC. The rearrangement links TRBV5-4 to TRBJ2-5, with 9 bases matching TRBD2. The CDR3 contains 16 residues. Germline loops: CDR1 SGHNT, CDR2 YYREEE (reference sequence). With V trimmed by 0 bases and J by 4 bases, 7 bases remained unmatched.

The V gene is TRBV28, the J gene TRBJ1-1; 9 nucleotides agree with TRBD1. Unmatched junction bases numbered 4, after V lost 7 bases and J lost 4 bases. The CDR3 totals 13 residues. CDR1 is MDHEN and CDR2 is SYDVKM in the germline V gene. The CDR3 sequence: CASNTGGGTEAFF. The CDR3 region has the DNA TGTGCCAGCAACACAGGGGGCGGCACTGAAGCTTTCTTT. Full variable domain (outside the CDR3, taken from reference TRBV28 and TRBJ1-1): DVKVTQSSRYLVKRTGEKVFLECVQDMDHENMFWYRQDPGLGLRLIYFSYDVKMKEKGDIPEGYSVSREKKERFSLILESASTNQTSMYLCASNTGGGTEAFFGQGTRLTVV.

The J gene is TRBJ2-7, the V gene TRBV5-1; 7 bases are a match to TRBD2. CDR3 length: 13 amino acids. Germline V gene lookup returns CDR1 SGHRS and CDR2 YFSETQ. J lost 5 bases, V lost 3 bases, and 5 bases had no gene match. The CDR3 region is CASSWEGGNEQYF. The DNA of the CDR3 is TGCGCCAGCAGCTGGGAGGGCGGAAACGAGCAGTACTTC.

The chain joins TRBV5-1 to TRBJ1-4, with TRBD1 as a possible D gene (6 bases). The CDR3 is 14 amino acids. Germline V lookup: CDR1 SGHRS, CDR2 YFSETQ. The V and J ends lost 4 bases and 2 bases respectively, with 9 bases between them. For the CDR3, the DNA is TGCGCCAGCAGCCCGGACAGCACTAATGAAAAACTGTTTTTT. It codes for CASSPDSTNEKLFF.

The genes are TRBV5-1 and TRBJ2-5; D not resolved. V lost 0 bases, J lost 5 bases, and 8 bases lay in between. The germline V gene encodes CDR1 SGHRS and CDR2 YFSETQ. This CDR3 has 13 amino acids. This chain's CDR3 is CASSLAQWETQYF. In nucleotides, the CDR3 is TGCGCCAGCAGCTTGGCACAGTGGGAGACCCAGTACTTC.

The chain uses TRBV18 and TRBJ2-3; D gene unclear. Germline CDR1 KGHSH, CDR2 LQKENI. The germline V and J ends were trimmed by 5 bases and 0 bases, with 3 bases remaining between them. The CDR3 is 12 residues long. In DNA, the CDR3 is TGTGCCAGCTCATCTAGCACAGATACGCAGTATTTT. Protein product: CASSSSTDTQYF.

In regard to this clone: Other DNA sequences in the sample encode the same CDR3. The CDR3 reads CASSLREGEKLFF. The CDR3 DNA is TGTGCCAGCAGTTTGCGGGAAGGGGAAAAACTGTTTTTT. V usage is TRBV27 and J usage is TRBJ1-4; D is undetermined. The CDR3 consists of 13 residues. Trimming cost V 3 bases and J 8 bases, with 10 bases left between them. Looked up from germline, CDR1 is MNHEY and CDR2 is SMNVEV (reference sequence).

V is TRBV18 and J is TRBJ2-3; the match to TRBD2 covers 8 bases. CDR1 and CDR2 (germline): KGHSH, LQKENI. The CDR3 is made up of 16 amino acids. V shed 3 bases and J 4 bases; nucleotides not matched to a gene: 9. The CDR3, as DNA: TGTGCCAGCTCACCCTTGGTCGGGAGGGCTGCAGATACGCAGTATTTT. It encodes CASSPLVGRAADTQYF.

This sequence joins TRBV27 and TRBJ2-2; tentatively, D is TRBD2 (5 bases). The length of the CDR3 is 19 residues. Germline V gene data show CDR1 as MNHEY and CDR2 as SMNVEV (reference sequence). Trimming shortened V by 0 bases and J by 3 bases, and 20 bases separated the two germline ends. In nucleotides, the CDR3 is TGTGCCAGCAGTTTATCGGCCAGGAGAGGGTGGATGGACACCGGGGAGCTGTTTTTT. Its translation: CASSLSARRGWMDTGELFF.

CDR3 loop: CASSFLAGGKDEQFF. The CDR3 bases are TGTGCCAGCAGCTTTCTAGCGGGAGGAAAGGATGAGCAGTTCTTC. The rearrangement joins TRBV7-9 to TRBJ2-1, with TRBD2 identical over 11 bases. CDR1 and CDR2 from the germline V gene are SEHNR and FQNEAQ (reference sequence). The CDR3 loop spans 15 amino acids. V was clipped by 3 bases and J by 8 bases; unmatched bases: 6.

CDR3 in amino acids: CASSFISGVGNTIYF. The CDR3 nucleotides are TGCGCCAGCAGCTTCATATCGGGGGTCGGAAACACCATATATTTT. The chain employs TRBV5-1 and TRBJ1-3; D might be TRBD1 (5 bases). The V gene's germline CDR1 is SGHRS and CDR2 YFSETQ. Trimming pared 2 bases from V and 4 bases from J, leaving 13 bases between. CDR3 length: 15 amino acids.

CDR3 protein: CASSSGQGSNQPQHF. The CDR3 nucleotides read TGTGCCAGCTCATCCGGACAGGGTAGCAATCAGCCCCAGCATTTT. The chain combines TRBV18 with TRBJ1-5, with 8 bases matching TRBD1. Germline CDR1 KGHSH, CDR2 LQKENI. V gave up 5 bases and J gave up 0 bases; unmatched junction bases: 3. The CDR3 consists of 15 residues.

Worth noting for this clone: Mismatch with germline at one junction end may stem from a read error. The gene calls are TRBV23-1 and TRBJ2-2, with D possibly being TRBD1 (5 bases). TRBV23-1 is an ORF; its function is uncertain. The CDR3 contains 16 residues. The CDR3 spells CASIQGGRVGTGELFF. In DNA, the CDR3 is TGCGCCAGCATTCAAGGCGGCAGGGTAGGAACCGGGGAGCTGTTTTTT.

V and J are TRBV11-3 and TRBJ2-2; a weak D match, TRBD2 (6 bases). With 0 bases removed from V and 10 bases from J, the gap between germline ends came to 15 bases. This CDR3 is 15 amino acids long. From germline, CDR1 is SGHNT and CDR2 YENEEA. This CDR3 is CASSLDSASDLELFF. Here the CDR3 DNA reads TGTGCCAGCAGCTTAGATTCGGCTAGCGACTTGGAGCTGTTTTTT.

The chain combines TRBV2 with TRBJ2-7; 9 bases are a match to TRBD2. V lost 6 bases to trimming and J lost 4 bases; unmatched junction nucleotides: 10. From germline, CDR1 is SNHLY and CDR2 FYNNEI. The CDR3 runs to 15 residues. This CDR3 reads CASRARLAGEYEQYF. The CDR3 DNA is TGTGCCAGCAGGGCCAGATTAGCGGGAGAGTACGAGCAGTACTTC.

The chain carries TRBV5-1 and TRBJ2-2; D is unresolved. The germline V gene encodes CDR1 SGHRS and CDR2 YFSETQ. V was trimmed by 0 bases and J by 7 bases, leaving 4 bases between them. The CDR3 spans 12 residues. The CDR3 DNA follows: TGCGCCAGCAGCTTGGAGCTCGGGGAGCTGTTTTTT. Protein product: CASSLELGELFF. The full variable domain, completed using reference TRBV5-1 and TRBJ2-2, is KAGVTQTPRYLIKTRGQQVTLSCSPISGHRSVSWYQQTPGQGLQFLFEYFSETQRNKGNFPGRFSGRQFSNSRSEMNVSTLELGDSALYLCASSLELGELFFGEGSRLTVL.

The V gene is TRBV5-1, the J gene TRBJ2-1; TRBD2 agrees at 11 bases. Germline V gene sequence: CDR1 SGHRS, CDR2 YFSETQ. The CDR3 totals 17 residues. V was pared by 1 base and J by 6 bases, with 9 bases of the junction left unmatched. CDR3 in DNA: TGCGCCAGCAGCTTGCGATTTAGCGGGAGGGCCGGCAATGAGCAGTTCTTC. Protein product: CASSLRFSGRAGNEQFF.

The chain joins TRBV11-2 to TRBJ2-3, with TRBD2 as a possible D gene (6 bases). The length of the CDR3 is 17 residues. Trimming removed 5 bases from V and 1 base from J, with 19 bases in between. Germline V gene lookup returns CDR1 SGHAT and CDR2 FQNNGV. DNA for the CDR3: TGTGCCAGCAGCCTACTCGGGGGAGTAACTCGCACAGATACGCAGTATTTT. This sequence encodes CASSLLGGVTRTDTQYF.

In DNA form, the CDR3 reads TGCGCCAGCAGCGGAATACAGGGGCCGAACACTGAAGCTTTCTTT. Its translation is CASSGIQGPNTEAFF. The V and J genes are TRBV5-1 and TRBJ1-1, with 7 bases fitting TRBD1. CDR1 and CDR2 (germline): SGHRS, YFSETQ. CDR3 length: 15 residues. J was trimmed by 1 base and V by 4 bases; bases with no gene match: 7.

Written as DNA, the CDR3 is TGTGCCAGCAGTGTCCTAGCGGGGAGCACAGATACGCAGTATTTT. Translated: CASSVLAGSTDTQYF. This chain links TRBV2 with TRBJ2-3; 9 nucleotides align to TRBD2. Trimming at V came to 4 bases and at J to 0 bases, leaving 2 bases not matched to a gene. The CDR3 runs to 15 residues. The germline gives CDR1 SNHLY, CDR2 FYNNEI.

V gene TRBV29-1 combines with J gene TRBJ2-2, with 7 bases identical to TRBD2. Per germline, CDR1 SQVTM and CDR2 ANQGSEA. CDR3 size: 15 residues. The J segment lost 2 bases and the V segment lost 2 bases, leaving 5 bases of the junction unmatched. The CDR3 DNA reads TGCAGCGTTGAATACGGGAGGAGTAACACCGGGGAGCTGTTTTTT. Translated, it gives CSVEYGRSNTGELFF.

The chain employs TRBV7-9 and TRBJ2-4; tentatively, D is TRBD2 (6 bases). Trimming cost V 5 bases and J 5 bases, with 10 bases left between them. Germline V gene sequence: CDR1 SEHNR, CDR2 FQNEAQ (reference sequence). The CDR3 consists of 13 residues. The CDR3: CASSGGWENIQYF. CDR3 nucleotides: TGTGCCAGCAGCGGAGGGTGGGAAAACATTCAGTACTTC.

CDR3 DNA: TGTGCCAGCAGCCAACTCCTGCCGACCTACAATGAGCAGTTCTTC. Protein: CASSQLLPTYNEQFF. This chain joins TRBV7-9 and TRBJ2-1, with D unclear. Germline-derived CDR1 and CDR2 are SEHNR and FQNEAQ (reference sequence). V was shortened by 5 bases and J by 2 bases, with 13 bases between the two germline ends. This CDR3 region has 15 residues.

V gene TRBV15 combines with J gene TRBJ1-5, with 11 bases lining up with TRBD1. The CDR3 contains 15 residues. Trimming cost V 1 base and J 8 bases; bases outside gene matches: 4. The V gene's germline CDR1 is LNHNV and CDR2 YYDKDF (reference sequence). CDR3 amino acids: CATSRGTGGGEPQHF. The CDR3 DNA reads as TGTGCCACCAGCAGAGGGACAGGGGGCGGGGAGCCCCAGCATTTT.

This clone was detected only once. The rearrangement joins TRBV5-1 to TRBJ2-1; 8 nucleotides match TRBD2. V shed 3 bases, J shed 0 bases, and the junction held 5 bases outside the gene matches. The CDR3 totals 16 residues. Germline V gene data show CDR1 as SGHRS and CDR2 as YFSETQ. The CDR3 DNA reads TGCGCCAGCAGCTCTCGCGGGAGGAGCTCCTACAATGAGCAGTTCTTC. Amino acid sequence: CASSSRGRSSYNEQFF.

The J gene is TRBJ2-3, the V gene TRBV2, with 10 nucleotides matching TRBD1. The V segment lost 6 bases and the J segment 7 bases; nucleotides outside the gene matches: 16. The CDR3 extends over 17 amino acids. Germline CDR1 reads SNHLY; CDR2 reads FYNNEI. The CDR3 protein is CASRDIGTGTGAYTQYF. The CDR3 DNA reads TGTGCCAGCAGGGACATCGGTACCGGGACAGGGGCATATACGCAGTATTTT.

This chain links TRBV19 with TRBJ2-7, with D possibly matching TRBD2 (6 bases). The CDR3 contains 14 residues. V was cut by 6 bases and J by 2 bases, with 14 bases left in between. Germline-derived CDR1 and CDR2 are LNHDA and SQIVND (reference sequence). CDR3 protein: CASRDYATPYEQYF. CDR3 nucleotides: TGTGCCAGTAGGGACTACGCCACGCCCTACGAGCAGTACTTC.

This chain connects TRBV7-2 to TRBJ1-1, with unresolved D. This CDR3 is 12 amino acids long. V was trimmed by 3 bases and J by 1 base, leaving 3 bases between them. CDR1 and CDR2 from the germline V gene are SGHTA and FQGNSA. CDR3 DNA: TGTGCCAGCAGCTTCAAGAACACTGAAGCTTTCTTT. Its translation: CASSFKNTEAFF.

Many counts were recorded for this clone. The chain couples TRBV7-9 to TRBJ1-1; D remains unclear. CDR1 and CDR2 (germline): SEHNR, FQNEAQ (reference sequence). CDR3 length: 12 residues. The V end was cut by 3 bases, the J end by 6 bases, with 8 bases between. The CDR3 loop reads CASSFPLAEAFF. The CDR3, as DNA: TGTGCCAGCAGCTTCCCCCTTGCTGAAGCTTTCTTT. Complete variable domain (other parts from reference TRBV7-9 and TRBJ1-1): DTGVSQNPRHKITKRGQNVTFRCDPISEHNRLYWYRQTLGQGPEFLTYFQNEAQLEKSRLLSDRFSAERPKGSFSTLEIQRTEQGDSAMYLCASSFPLAEAFFGQGTRLTVV.